A selection of T cell receptor beta chains follows, all from one sample in a study of cytomegalovirus exposure and HLA in healthy donors. Clones were read by immunoSEQ multiplex PCR, and TCRdb kept only the in-frame ones, dropping some. The sample lists fewer than 200,000 clones; about three quarters were seen once. Source material: PBMCs. These TCRs come from a girl aged 5 to 17 in good health and CMV-seronegative. Both conserved end residues are trimmed from each CDR3.

TRBJ2-7 TRBV7-6 ASRRDVDSLYEQY
TRBJ1-2 TRBV19 ASSLSQGPTNYGYT
TRBJ1-6 TRBV6-5 ASRPDSLSRSPLH
TRBJ1-5 TRBV5-1 ASSLDTWSRPQH
TRBJ2-3 TRBV9 ASSLGLVGDTQY
TRBJ1-2 TRBV28 ASSFKDRGGWFDPLYYGYT
TRBJ2-3 TRBV2 ASSEDESTDTQY
TRBJ1-1 TRBV11-2 ASSLVGGNTEAF
TRBJ2-1 TRBV2 ASSAAGNEQF
TRBJ2-1 TRBV7-9 ASSLMGGSLNEQF
TRBJ2-7 TRBV7-2 ASSWGGAYEQY
TRBJ1-1 TRBV6-5 ASSYMGGTEAF